Sequencing of this TCR beta chain was carried out in a study of Tregs in tolerant kidney transplant recipients (dated by TCRdb to 2018 to 2020). Concerning the study at large: Before combined kidney and bone marrow transplantation, this study identified donor-specific regulatory T cells using TCRbeta sequencing and then followed those same cells after transplant. Study-level results and caveats: Donor-specific Treg expansion exceeded global Treg expansion in tolerant patients, suggesting antigen-driven rather than nonspecific expansion. Because only a small number of patients were included, the study had limitations, and the results will need to be validated in larger populations as well as under other immunosuppression protocols. For some patients, the PCR primers changed as time went on, which meant samples from those patients could not be compared with one another at the nucleotide level. Expanding Tregs with activated donor B cells appeared to identify the most biologically relevant and donor-specific TCRbeta repertoire. Biological reproducibility was not examined directly, but technical replication error appeared to be minimal.

The time point label here, explained by the study, means: 6 months after combined kidney and bone marrow transplant. The transplants used related donors with nonmyeloablative bone marrow transplantation, and mixed chimerism in the human trials was transient. Thawed PBMCs were FACS-sorted into unstimulated Tregs (CD4+CD25+CD127-), CD4+ non-Tregs (CD4+CD25-), CD4 cells and CD8 cells. A few combined kidney and bone marrow transplant recipients from the ITN036ST trial were included as patients, and samples were available only from these trial subjects. Healthy control blood was processed by Ficoll density gradient to PBMCs and cryopreserved; patient PBMCs were collected before and after transplant. Of note for this clone: The target of this receptor is not known. Read coverage stops 3 residues before the CDR3 terminus; the germline J gene supplies the remainder.

The CDR3, cysteine through phenylalanine, is 11 amino acids long. Only the CDR3 bases that were read are kept: 24 of them, in frame from base 1. For CDR1 and CDR2, the germline V gene lists WSHSY and SAAADI. The trim is 8 bases for V and 7 bases for J, with a gap of 9 bases between the germline ends. For TCRbeta CDR3 sequencing, genomic DNA from the sorted cells was extracted using the QIAGEN DNeasy Blood and Tissue Kit. High-throughput TCRbeta CDR3 sequencing, including PCR amplification with bias correction and internal controls, was performed commercially through immunoSEQ. Processing in the source paper ran as follows. Unique productive TCRbeta sequences were defined by CDR3 nucleotide sequence when primers matched and otherwise by CDR3 amino acid sequence together with Vbeta and Jbeta genes. To correct sorting error, sequences shared between sorted populations at a frequency ratio of 2:1 or less were removed; the rest were assigned to the higher population. Sequences were defined as donor-reactive when expanded at least 5-fold in CFSE-low cells versus unstimulated cells and present at a frequency of at least 0.01% in CFSE-low cells. Jensen-Shannon divergence calculated on the top 100 TCRbeta sequences ranked by frequency was used to measure repertoire divergence. For any sample with multiple sequencing runs, sorting error was corrected in each run separately before the runs were pooled. The clones in this table, taken by TCRdb from immuneACCESS, are in-frame only. Not every clone is retained; where verified, under half of the shortfall comes from an unresolved V gene, and the cause of the rest is unknown. That table is the source of V, J and clone size, and D and trimming were worked out from the DNA. The sample table records about 14,000 clones. The top ten constitute 25% to 30% of the sample.

The chain links TRBV10-2 with TRBJ2-1, with the D gene not confidently named. This specimen consisted of CD8+ T cells from blood (PBMCs), obtained 6 months after the transplant. The sequence was obtained from a human patient who received a combined kidney and bone marrow transplant. Some T cells may have been brought in with the graft after a transplant. The CDR3 protein is CASGAGNEQFF. Partial CDR3 DNA: TGCGCCAGCGGTGCCGGGAATGAG.